The source of this T cell receptor beta chain is a study of spatial heterogeneity in lung cancer. General study results and limits: It was found that expanded intratumoral alpha and beta TCR counts tracked tumor mutation counts.

The V end was cut by 0 bases, the J end by 4 bases, with 7 bases between. The CDR3 spans 13 residues. CDR1 and CDR2 (germline): SGHRS, YFSETQ. With regard to this clonotype: What it binds is unknown.

As for time point: sample taken at primary tumor resection. TCRs were sequenced from unsorted whole RNA of tumor, nontumor lung or PBMC. TCRdb itself ran the 5' RACE reads through MiXCR, one entry per CDR3 protein. The table shows fewer than 6,000 distinct CDR3 sequences, with about a third occurring only once. The TCR sequence derives from a male donor with early-stage non-small cell lung cancer. This chain joins TRBV5-1 and TRBJ1-2; D unclear. The material sequenced was lung tumor tissue, taken at surgery. The CDR3 reads CASSLVVTYGYTF. In DNA form, the CDR3 reads TGCGCCAGCAGCTTGGTTGTTACCTATGGCTACACCTTC.